This is a list of T cell receptor beta chains from one sample in a study of blood T cells in healthy people across ages. TCRdb re-analysed the 5' RACE reads in MiXCR, keeping a single row per CDR3 protein. The sample consists of roughly 900,000 distinct CDR3 sequences, under 35% of them appearing once. The sequencing input was blood. All receptors come from a woman older than 75 in good health. Both conserved end residues are part of each CDR3. Each record gives: CDR3 length, J gene, clone size, V gene, D gene, CDR3 protein, CDR3 DNA. D genes are given only for firm matches. Rows may omit the clone size; those that give it use once, few, many or a size class.

cdr3_length: 18
j_call: TRBJ2-1
clone_size: many
v_call: TRBV20-1
d_call: .
cdr3_aa: CSARDRGRGRLINNEQFF
cdr3_nt: TGCAGTGCTAGAGATCGCGGGCGGGGACGCCTGATAAACAATGAGCAGTTCTTC

cdr3_length: 15
j_call: TRBJ1-5
clone_size: few
v_call: TRBV6-6
d_call: .
cdr3_aa: CASSVQRQIGQPQHF
cdr3_nt: TGTGCCAGCAGTGTTCAAAGACAGATAGGTCAGCCCCAGCATTTT

cdr3_length: 14
j_call: TRBJ2-7
clone_size: many
v_call: TRBV20-1
d_call: TRBD2
cdr3_aa: CSARAPTSGDEQYF
cdr3_nt: TGCAGTGCTAGAGCCCCAACTAGCGGGGACGAGCAGTACTTC

cdr3_length: 15
j_call: TRBJ1-1
clone_size: .
v_call: TRBV5-4
d_call: .
cdr3_aa: CASSLEAGANTEAFF
cdr3_nt: TGTGCCAGCAGCTTGGAAGCAGGGGCGAACACTGAAGCTTTCTTT

cdr3_length: 13
j_call: TRBJ2-5
clone_size: .
v_call: TRBV10-3
d_call: TRBD2
cdr3_aa: CAIGLAEGETQYF
cdr3_nt: TGTGCCATCGGACTAGCGGAGGGGGAGACCCAGTACTTC

cdr3_length: 13
j_call: TRBJ1-2
clone_size: once
v_call: TRBV12-3/TRBV12-4
d_call: .
cdr3_aa: CASRLDSFYGYTF
cdr3_nt: TGTGCCAGCAGGTTGGACAGCTTCTATGGCTACACCTTC

cdr3_length: 17
j_call: TRBJ2-1
clone_size: many
v_call: TRBV5-1
d_call: TRBD2
cdr3_aa: CASSFLGLAGGFNEQFF
cdr3_nt: TGCGCCAGCAGCTTCCTTGGACTAGCGGGGGGTTTTAATGAGCAGTTCTTC

cdr3_length: 16
j_call: TRBJ2-7
clone_size: .
v_call: TRBV28
d_call: TRBD2
cdr3_aa: CASSSLGLAGPYEQYF
cdr3_nt: TGTGCCAGCAGCTCCCTCGGACTAGCGGGACCCTACGAGCAGTACTTC

cdr3_length: 15
j_call: TRBJ1-2
clone_size: few
v_call: TRBV27
d_call: .
cdr3_aa: CASSLSRGTISGYTF
cdr3_nt: TGTGCCAGCAGTTTATCGCGGGGGACAATAAGTGGCTACACCTTC

cdr3_length: 15
j_call: TRBJ1-4
clone_size: .
v_call: TRBV27
d_call: .
cdr3_aa: CASRGPGFLNEKLFF
cdr3_nt: TGTGCCAGCAGGGGCCCCGGCTTTCTTAATGAAAAACTGTTTTTT

cdr3_length: 15
j_call: TRBJ1-5
clone_size: .
v_call: TRBV2
d_call: .
cdr3_aa: CASSDQGINNQPQHF
cdr3_nt: TGTGCCAGCAGTGATCAAGGAATAAACAATCAGCCCCAGCATTTT

cdr3_length: 16
j_call: TRBJ1-5
clone_size: .
v_call: TRBV18
d_call: .
cdr3_aa: CASSPVANGDNQPQHF
cdr3_nt: TGTGCCAGCTCACCTGTGGCGAACGGAGATAATCAGCCCCAGCATTTT

cdr3_length: 15
j_call: TRBJ2-3
clone_size: many
v_call: TRBV20-1
d_call: .
cdr3_aa: CSASHRLGRTDTQYF
cdr3_nt: TGCAGTGCTAGTCACAGGTTGGGACGTACAGATACGCAGTATTTT

cdr3_length: 18
j_call: TRBJ2-4
clone_size: many
v_call: TRBV12-3/TRBV12-4
d_call: .
cdr3_aa: CASSPTGQYYLAKNIQYF
cdr3_nt: TGTGCCAGCAGCCCGACCGGACAGTACTATTTAGCCAAAAACATTCAGTACTTC

cdr3_length: 16
j_call: TRBJ2-1
clone_size: many
v_call: TRBV7-8
d_call: TRBD1
cdr3_aa: CASRETGGSAYNEQFF
cdr3_nt: TGTGCCAGCAGAGAAACAGGGGGCTCGGCCTACAATGAGCAGTTCTTC

cdr3_length: 10
j_call: TRBJ1-2
clone_size: .
v_call: TRBV28
d_call: .
cdr3_aa: CASSQGGYTF
cdr3_nt: TGTGCCAGCAGCCAGGGAGGCTACACCTTC

cdr3_length: 15
j_call: TRBJ2-7
clone_size: many
v_call: TRBV12-3/TRBV12-4
d_call: TRBD2
cdr3_aa: CASSLVAGVSYEQYF
cdr3_nt: TGTGCCAGCAGTTTAGTAGCGGGGGTATCCTACGAGCAGTACTTC

cdr3_length: 15
j_call: TRBJ2-5
clone_size: many
v_call: TRBV9
d_call: .
cdr3_aa: CASSVADSHYETQYF
cdr3_nt: TGTGCCAGCAGCGTCGCCGACAGTCATTACGAGACCCAGTACTTC

cdr3_length: 13
j_call: TRBJ1-5
clone_size: many
v_call: TRBV6-5
d_call: .
cdr3_aa: CASSYGRYQPQHF
cdr3_nt: TGTGCCAGCAGTTACGGGCGATATCAGCCCCAGCATTTT

cdr3_length: 17
j_call: TRBJ2-5
clone_size: many
v_call: TRBV15
d_call: TRBD2
cdr3_aa: CATSRAPSAGGQETQYF
cdr3_nt: TGTGCCACCAGCAGAGCGCCTTCGGCCGGGGGGCAAGAGACCCAGTACTTC

cdr3_length: 15
j_call: TRBJ2-3
clone_size: many
v_call: TRBV7-2
d_call: .
cdr3_aa: CASSLQGASKDTQYF
cdr3_nt: TGTGCCAGCAGCTTACAAGGGGCCTCGAAAGATACGCAGTATTTT

cdr3_length: 15
j_call: TRBJ1-1
clone_size: .
v_call: TRBV12-3/TRBV12-4
d_call: .
cdr3_aa: CASSFPGGMNTEAFF
cdr3_nt: TGTGCCAGCAGTTTCCCTGGGGGTATGAACACTGAAGCTTTCTTT

cdr3_length: 15
j_call: TRBJ1-1
clone_size: once
v_call: TRBV3-1
d_call: .
cdr3_aa: CASSQFQGMNTEAFF
cdr3_nt: TGTGCCAGCAGCCAATTCCAAGGCATGAACACTGAAGCTTTCTTT